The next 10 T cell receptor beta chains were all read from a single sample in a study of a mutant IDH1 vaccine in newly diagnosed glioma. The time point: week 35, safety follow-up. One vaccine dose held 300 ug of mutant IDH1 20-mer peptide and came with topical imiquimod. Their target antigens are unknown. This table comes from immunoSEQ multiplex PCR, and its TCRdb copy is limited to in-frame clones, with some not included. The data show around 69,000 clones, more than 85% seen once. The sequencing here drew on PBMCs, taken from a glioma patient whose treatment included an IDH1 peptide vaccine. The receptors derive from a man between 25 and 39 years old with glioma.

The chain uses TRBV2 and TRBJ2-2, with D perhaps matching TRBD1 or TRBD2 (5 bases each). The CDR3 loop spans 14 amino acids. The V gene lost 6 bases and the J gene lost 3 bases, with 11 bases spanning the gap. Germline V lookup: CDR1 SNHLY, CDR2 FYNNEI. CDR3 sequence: CASRGDGDTGELFF. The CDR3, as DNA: TGTGCCAGCAGGGGGGACGGAGACACCGGGGAGCTGTTTTTT.

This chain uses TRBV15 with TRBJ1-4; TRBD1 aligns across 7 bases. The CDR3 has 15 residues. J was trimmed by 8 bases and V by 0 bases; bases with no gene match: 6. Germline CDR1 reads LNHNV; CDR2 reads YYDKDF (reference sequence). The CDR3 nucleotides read TGTGCCACCAGCAGAGATCAGGGGGTCCCCGAAAAACTGTTTTTT. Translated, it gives CATSRDQGVPEKLFF.

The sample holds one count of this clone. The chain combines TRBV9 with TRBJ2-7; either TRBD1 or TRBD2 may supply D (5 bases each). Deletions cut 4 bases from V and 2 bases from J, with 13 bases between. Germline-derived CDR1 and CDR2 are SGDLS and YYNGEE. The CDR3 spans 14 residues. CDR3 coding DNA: TGTGCCAGCAGCCCCCGGGACGCTACCTACGAGCAGTACTTC. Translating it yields CASSPRDATYEQYF.

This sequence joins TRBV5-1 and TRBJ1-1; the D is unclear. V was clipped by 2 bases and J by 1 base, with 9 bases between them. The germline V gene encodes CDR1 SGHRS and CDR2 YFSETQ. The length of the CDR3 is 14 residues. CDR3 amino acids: CASSLRSGNTEAFF. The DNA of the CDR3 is TGCGCCAGCAGCTTAAGGTCCGGGAACACTGAAGCTTTCTTT.

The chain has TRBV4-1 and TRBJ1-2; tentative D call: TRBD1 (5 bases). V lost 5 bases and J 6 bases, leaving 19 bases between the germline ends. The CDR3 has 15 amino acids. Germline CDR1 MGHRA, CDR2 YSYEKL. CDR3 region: CASSSGTGSINGYTF. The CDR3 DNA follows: TGCGCCAGCAGCAGCGGGACGGGCAGTATAAATGGCTACACCTTC.

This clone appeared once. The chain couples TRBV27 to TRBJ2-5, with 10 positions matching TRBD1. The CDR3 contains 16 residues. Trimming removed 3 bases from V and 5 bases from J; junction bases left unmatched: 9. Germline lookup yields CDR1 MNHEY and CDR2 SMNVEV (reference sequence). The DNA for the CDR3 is TGTGCCAGCAGTTTCGGACAGGGGGACATCGGGGAGACCCAGTACTTC. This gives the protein CASSFGQGDIGETQYF.

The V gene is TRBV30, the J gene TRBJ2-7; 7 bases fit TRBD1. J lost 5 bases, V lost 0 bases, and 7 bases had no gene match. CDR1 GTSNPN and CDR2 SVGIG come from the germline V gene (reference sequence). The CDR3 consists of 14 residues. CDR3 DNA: TGTGCCTGGAGTGTGGGACAGAAGGCCCACGAGCAGTACTTC. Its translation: CAWSVGQKAHEQYF.

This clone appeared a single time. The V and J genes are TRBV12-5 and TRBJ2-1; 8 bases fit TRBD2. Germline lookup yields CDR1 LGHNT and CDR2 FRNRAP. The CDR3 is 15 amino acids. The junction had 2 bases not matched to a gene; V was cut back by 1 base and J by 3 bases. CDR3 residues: CASGLGTSGYNEQFF. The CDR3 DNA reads TGTGCTAGTGGTTTGGGTACTAGCGGCTACAATGAGCAGTTCTTC.

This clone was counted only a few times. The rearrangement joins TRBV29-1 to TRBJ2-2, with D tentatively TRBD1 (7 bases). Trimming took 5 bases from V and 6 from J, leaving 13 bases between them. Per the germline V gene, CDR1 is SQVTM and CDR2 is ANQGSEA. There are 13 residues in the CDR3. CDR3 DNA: TGCAGCGTTACAGGGGAGGTGGCCGGGGAGCTGTTTTTT. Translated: CSVTGEVAGELFF.

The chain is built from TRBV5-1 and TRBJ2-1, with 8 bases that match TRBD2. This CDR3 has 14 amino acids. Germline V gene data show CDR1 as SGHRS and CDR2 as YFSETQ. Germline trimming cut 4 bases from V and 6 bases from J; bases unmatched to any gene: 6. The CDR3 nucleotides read TGCGCCAGCAGCCCTTCGGGAGGGATCAATGAGCAGTTCTTC. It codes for CASSPSGGINEQFF.